This T cell receptor (beta chain) was retrieved from a study of Graves' ophthalmopathy and Graves' hyperthyroidism. Beta-chain TCR CDR3 regions were amplified from RNA transcripts. HTBI primers were employed in first-round RT-PCR, then a second-round multiplex PCR followed. TCRdb independently ran MiXCR on the multiplex PCR reads; one entry per CDR3 protein. The sample shows about half a million distinct CDR3 sequences, approximately 14% of them seen only once. This clonotype was seen many times. CDR3 length: 15 amino acids. V lost 5 bases to trimming and J lost 1 base; unmatched junction nucleotides: 5. Germline CDR1 and CDR2: MNHNS and SASEGT.

This TCR came from a woman under 40 with Graves' ophthalmopathy. V and J are TRBV6-1 and TRBJ1-5, with TRBD1 matching over 7 bases. Input material: blood. Here the CDR3 reads CASSTDRLSNQPQHF. Here the CDR3 DNA reads TGTGCCAGCAGTACGGACAGGCTGAGCAATCAGCCCCAGCATTTT.